This T cell receptor (beta chain) was recovered during a study of metastatic and nonmetastatic thyroid tumors. About the study: Repertoire comparisons spanned blood and tumor or nodule tissue from malignant and benign thyroid patients. Study-level findings and limits: Reportedly, malignant thyroid tumors had significantly higher TCR beta diversity than benign nodules, in blood and tumor.

Trimming stripped 9 bases from V and 0 bases from J, with 18 bases between. CDR1 and CDR2 (germline): PRHDT, FYEKMQ (reference sequence). The CDR3 has 15 residues. Per the original data handling: Clinicopathological groups supplied CDR3 differences that were used to build a distant-metastasis classifier for papillary thyroid cancer. MiXCR was used by TCRdb to re-call the PCR reads. Here the V and J calls rest on TCRdb's processing, not on the authors' analysis. The data hold around 53,000 clones, with around 20% observed a single time. All patients were treatment-naive before thyroid surgery. As regards this clone: Its antigen is undetermined.

Sequenced material: blood. The sequence was collected from a female donor with papillary thyroid cancer or a benign thyroid nodule (not recorded which). Some clones in this sample may be carry-over from other donors' samples. The chain joins TRBV13 to TRBJ2-7; tentative D call: TRBD2 (6 bases). CDR3 loop: CASGWRDKTSYEQYF. The CDR3 DNA follows: TGTGCCAGTGGGTGGCGGGATAAAACCTCCTACGAGCAGTACTTC.